The 5 T cell receptor beta chains reported below all come from one sample, sequenced in a study of blood T cell repertoires in COVID-19 (dated by TCRdb to between 2020 and 2021). Library construction relied on the immunoSEQ multiplex PCR assay. TCRdb holds this immuneACCESS table with in-frame rearrangements only. Some clones are missing; in checked studies, unresolved V genes explain under half, and the rest has no known cause. A total of tens of thousands of clones appear in this sample, approximately 79% of them only once. The leading ten clones occupy about 2.5% of the sample. Sample: peripheral blood. These receptors all come from a human donor with acute or convalescent COVID-19. The donor label of this sample is uncertain.

A few counts support this clone. This chain connects TRBV19 to TRBJ2-2; D uncertain. Trimming removed 3 bases from V and 3 bases from J, with 8 bases in between. Germline lookup yields CDR1 LNHDA and CDR2 SQIVND (reference sequence). This CDR3 contains 14 residues. The CDR3 region is CASSIELDTGELFF. The DNA of the CDR3 is TGTGCCAGTAGTATCGAACTGGACACCGGGGAGCTGTTTTTT.

Only one count was recorded for this clone. The chain couples TRBV19 to TRBJ1-1; D unresolved. There are 13 residues in the CDR3. Germline CDR1 reads LNHDA; CDR2 reads SQIVND (reference sequence). V was shortened by 4 bases and J by 11 bases, with 17 bases between the two germline ends. CDR3 protein: CASSTYLPGEAFF. The CDR3 nucleotides read TGTGCCAGTAGTACTTACTTACCAGGTGAGGCTTTCTTT.

The chain carries TRBV12-2 and TRBJ1-1; no check of the table's D call, TRBD1, against the DNA was made. TRBV12-2 is recorded as a pseudogene. The CDR3 is 15 amino acids. The CDR3 sequence is CASRAHRGMNTEAFF. CDR3 bases: TGTGCAAGTCGCGCCCACAGGGGGATGAACACTGAAGCTTTCTTT.

This sequence joins TRBV9 and TRBJ2-5; a possible D gene is TRBD2 (6 bases). This CDR3 has 12 residues. V lost 0 bases and J 7 bases, leaving 7 bases between the germline ends. CDR1 and CDR2 from the germline V gene are SGDLS and YYNGEE. The CDR3 DNA sequence: TGTGCCAGCAGCGTAGTCGGGGGGACCCAGTACTTC. Residues: CASSVVGGTQYF.

This chain connects TRBV5-3 to TRBJ1-5; the match to TRBD1 covers 10 bases. TRBV5-3 is recorded as an ORF, its role being uncertain. This CDR3 contains 14 residues. With V trimmed by 8 bases and J by 6 bases, 8 bases remained unmatched. CDR3: CARPGQGTGQPQHF. In nucleotides, the CDR3 is TGTGCCAGGCCGGGACAGGGGACCGGTCAGCCCCAGCATTTT.